This T cell receptor (beta chain) emerged from a study of cytomegalovirus exposure and HLA in healthy donors. CDR1 is PRHDT, CDR2 FYEKMQ, per germline (reference sequence). V lost 5 bases to trimming and J lost 5 bases, with 21 bases between them. The CDR3 has 16 residues. Note on this clone: Its cognate antigen is unknown.

PCR primers comprised 60 Vbeta and 13 Jbeta primers. Repertoires were generated with immunoSEQ multiplex PCR, while TCRdb's copy carries only in-frame clones and drops some. The table records fewer than 150,000 clones, around three quarters of them present only once. Study observations and caveats: Association with HLA alleles at 0.05 false discovery rate was found for about 17,000 TCR beta sequences in a later analysis. Rare TCR sequences dominated, though some public TCRs recurred in many donors.

Material: PBMCs. The clonotype was recovered from a woman between 40 and 55 years old in good health and CMV-seropositive. The chain recombines TRBV13 with TRBJ2-5; maybe TRBD1 (6 bases). CDR3 loop: CASSRQAWTLGETQYF. CDR3 DNA sequence: TGTGCCAGCAGCCGACAGGCGTGGACCCTCGGGGAGACCCAGTACTTC.